Below are 17 T cell receptor beta chains sequenced from a single sample in a study of read filtering for tumor transcriptome and immune sequencing. This library used 300 to 450 ng RNA and molecular barcoded adaptors spanning alpha/delta and beta/gamma chains. TCRdb re-derived calls from the reads in MiXCR, one entry per CDR3 protein. The repertoire consists of tens of thousands of distinct CDR3 sequences, with roughly 18% occurring once and the leading ten covering over 11%. Sample: a population of CD138-negative cells sorted from bone marrow. These receptors were obtained from a donor at least 40 years old with multiple myeloma.

There are many counts of this clonotype. The chain combines TRBV28 with TRBJ1-3, with a weak D call TRBD1 (5 bases). CDR1 MDHEN and CDR2 SYDVKM come from the germline V gene. CDR3 size: 12 residues. CDR3 in amino acids: CALGGSGNTIYF. The CDR3 DNA sequence: TGTGCTCTGGGGGGCTCTGGAAACACCATATATTTT.

This clonotype was seen repeatedly, ten times or more. The V gene is TRBV5-1, the J gene TRBJ1-1; D possibly corresponds to TRBD1 (5 bases). Germline V gene lookup returns CDR1 SGHRS and CDR2 YFSETQ. V lost 7 bases and J lost 2, with 15 bases in between. The CDR3 is 14 residues long. This CDR3 is CASRGGASNTEAFF. The CDR3, as DNA: TGCGCCAGCCGCGGGGGAGCTAGCAACACTGAAGCTTTCTTT.

This clonotype was recorded at least ten times. This chain connects TRBV20-1 to TRBJ2-3; no clear D gene. This CDR3 contains 12 residues. V was trimmed by 3 bases and J by 0 bases, leaving 4 bases between them. Germline CDR1 is DFQATT and CDR2 is SNEGSKA (reference sequence). The chain's CDR3 is CSARESTDTQYF. CDR3 sequence (DNA): TGCAGTGCTAGGGAAAGCACAGATACGCAGTATTTT.

As regards this clonotype: A clone one base away is much larger, so this may be a read error. The chain joins TRBV28 to TRBJ1-5; the match to TRBD1 covers 7 bases. The CDR3 is 14 residues long. Looked up from germline, CDR1 is MDHEN and CDR2 is SYDVKM. The CDR3 reads CASRPPEQGRPRHF. As DNA, the CDR3 is TGTGCCAGCAGACCTCCCGAACAGGGGCGGCCCCGGCATTTT.

This clonotype has ten or more counts. This sequence joins TRBV14 and TRBJ2-3; TRBD2 aligns across 10 bases. The CDR3 length is 14 residues. V trimming: 4 bases; J trimming: 6 bases; junction bases outside the gene matches: 4. The germline V gene has CDR1 SGHDN and CDR2 FVKESK. This CDR3 is CASSPGLARDTQYF. Written as DNA, the CDR3 is TGTGCCAGCAGCCCGGGACTAGCGAGGGATACGCAGTATTTT.

About this clonotype itself: Sequence at one end of the junction differs from germline and may be a read error. This chain uses TRBV4-1 with TRBJ2-1; 7 bases match TRBD2. Germline V lookup: CDR1 MGHRA, CDR2 YSYEKL. The CDR3 has 19 amino acids. The CDR3 loop reads CASTQDRLAGAASYNEQFF. The CDR3 nucleotides are TGCGCCAGCACCCAAGATCGGTTAGCGGGTGCGGCATCCTACAATGAGCAGTTCTTC.

This clonotype was counted at least ten times. This chain links TRBV5-1 with TRBJ2-1; D unclear. From germline, CDR1 is SGHRS and CDR2 YFSETQ. CDR3 length: 15 amino acids. V was cut by 7 bases and J by 0 bases, with 14 bases left in between. CDR3 nucleotides: TGCGCCAGCGCCCTAGGGTCGTACTCCTACAATGAGCAGTTCTTC. It specifies CASALGSYSYNEQFF. The complete variable domain, with remaining parts taken from reference TRBV5-1 and TRBJ2-1, reads KAGVTQTPRYLIKTRGQQVTLSCSPISGHRSVSWYQQTPGQGLQFLFEYFSETQRNKGNFPGRFSGRQFSNSRSEMNVSTLELGDSALYLCASALGSYSYNEQFFGPGTRLTVL.

This clonotype was found many times. The rearrangement links TRBV20-1 to TRBJ1-2; tentative D call: TRBD1 (6 bases). The germline gives CDR1 DFQATT, CDR2 SNEGSKA (reference sequence). V was pared by 5 bases and J by 3 bases, with 22 bases between. CDR3 length: 16 amino acids. The CDR3 DNA follows: TGCAGTGCTCCGAAGGGGGGTGCAGCTCTCGACTATGGCTACACCTTC. Its translation: CSAPKGGAALDYGYTF.

The rearrangement joins TRBV5-5 to TRBJ2-5; no clear D. CDR3 length: 14 amino acids. Trimming took 4 bases from V and 2 from J, leaving 12 bases between them. Looked up from germline, CDR1 is SGHKS and CDR2 is YYEKEE (reference sequence). The CDR3 nucleotides are TGTGCCAGCAGCATGACCCGGGCGCAAGAGACCCAGTACTTC. This gives the protein CASSMTRAQETQYF.

This clonotype is medium-sized by share. The J gene is TRBJ2-1, the V gene TRBV27, with TRBD2 identical over 14 bases. Trimming cost V 2 bases and J 0 bases; bases outside gene matches: 3. Looked up from germline, CDR1 is MNHEY and CDR2 is SMNVEV (reference sequence). The CDR3 extends over 18 amino acids. The CDR3 bases are TGTGCCAGCAGTTTACGGGGGACTAGCGGGAGCTCCTACAATGAGCAGTTCTTC. Its translation is CASSLRGTSGSSYNEQFF.

This clonotype came up many times. The V and J genes are TRBV29-1 and TRBJ2-7, with D maybe TRBD1 (5 bases). The V and J ends lost 0 bases and 3 bases respectively, with 6 bases between them. The V gene's germline CDR1 is SQVTM and CDR2 ANQGSEA. The CDR3 totals 12 residues. This CDR3 reads CSVEDRVYEQYF. As DNA, the CDR3 is TGCAGCGTTGAAGACAGGGTCTACGAGCAGTACTTC.

This clonotype was detected ten times or more. V usage is TRBV3-1 and J usage is TRBJ1-2; 12 bases line up with TRBD1. The V and J ends lost 0 bases and 6 bases, in that order; junction bases with no gene match: 8. The CDR3 sequence is 17 residues long. Per the germline V gene, CDR1 is LGHDT and CDR2 is YNNKEL (reference sequence). The CDR3 reads CASSQEIWGQGANGYTF. The CDR3 region has the DNA TGTGCCAGCAGCCAAGAGATTTGGGGACAGGGGGCGAATGGCTACACCTTC.

This clonotype has a handful of counts. One base away lies a much larger clone, so this may be a sequencing read error. V is TRBV20-1 and J is TRBJ2-1; TRBD2 matches 9 bases. This CDR3 has 14 residues. Germline V gene data show CDR1 as DFQATT and CDR2 as SNEGSKA (reference sequence). The CDR3 loop reads CRAWSSGSSDEQSF. The CDR3 bases are TGCAGAGCCTGGAGTAGCGGGAGTTCTGATGAGCAGTCCTTC.

Details on this clonotype: This sequence may be a read error, since a much larger clone differs from it by one base. The chain has TRBV5-1 and TRBJ2-5; unclear D gene. Germline-derived CDR1 and CDR2 are SGHRS and YFSETQ. The CDR3 spans 15 residues. CDR3 sequence: CVSSLDLRVQETQYF. DNA for the CDR3: TGCGTCAGCAGCTTGGACCTCCGGGTTCAAGAGACCCAGTACTTC.

On this clonotype itself: The junction departs from germline at one end; a sequencing error may be responsible. This chain joins TRBV7-2 and TRBJ2-1; D remains ambiguous. Germline V lookup: CDR1 SGHTA, CDR2 FQGNSA. The length of the CDR3 is 13 residues. CDR3 in amino acids: CAGSTQSYNEQIF. In DNA form, the CDR3 reads TGTGCCGGCAGCACCCAATCATACAATGAGCAGATCTTC.

J is TRBJ1-2 and V is TRBV12-3 or TRBV12-4; no clear D. CDR3 size: 15 residues. Trimming took off 2 bases at V and 4 bases at J, with 14 bases between the two ends. The CDR3 region has the DNA TGTGCCAGCAGTTTATGGCCTGGAGGAGGCTATGGCTACACCTTC. Translated: CASSLWPGGGYGYTF.

By proportion, this clonotype is medium-sized. This chain joins TRBV19 and TRBJ2-1; the D gene could be TRBD1 or TRBD2 (5 bases each). CDR3 length equals 12 residues. The germline V gene encodes CDR1 LNHDA and CDR2 SQIVND (reference sequence). V was cut by 4 bases and J by 7 bases, with 8 bases left in between. The CDR3 DNA reads as TGTGCCAGTAGTAGGGGGACGAATGAGCAGTTCTTC. Protein: CASSRGTNEQFF.